This TCR beta chain was sequenced for a study of monozygotic twins with inflammatory bowel disease. Study conclusions and caveats: Among T cells, the various subtypes were not distinguishable. Possibly because of limited power, concordant and discordant twins showed no difference in repertoire similarity.

Two nested PCRs, run for approximately 17 and 9 cycles, were applied to TCRalpha and TCRbeta cDNA. Each CDR3 protein gets one entry in TCRdb, which reprocessed the 5' RACE reads and gives no DNA. The sample is made up of approximately 200,000 distinct CDR3 sequences, and the top ten hold 1.5% to 2% of it. Blood samples measuring 2.5 ml were taken per donor. The CDR3 is 16 residues long. Looked up from germline, CDR1 is SGHKS and CDR2 is YYEKEE (reference sequence). About this clonotype: Its antigen remains unknown.

The sample consisted of blood. This TCR came from a human donor with ulcerative colitis or Crohn's disease, or a healthy co-twin of an affected twin (not recorded which). The chain couples TRBV5-5 to TRBJ2-1; TCRdb returns TRBD1, unconfirmable since there is no DNA. This chain's CDR3 is CASSLAPGQGENEQFF.